Presented here are 17 T cell receptor beta chains from one specimen sequenced in a study of blood T cell repertoires in COVID-19. Libraries were prepared by immunoSEQ multiplex PCR; TCRdb keeps only in-frame clonotypes and omits some of them. The data show some 110,000 clones, roughly 80% seen once. The material sequenced was peripheral blood. These receptors were collected from a woman in her 70s with acute or convalescent COVID-19.

The sample holds one count of this clone. This rearrangement joins TRBV28 to TRBJ2-3; tentatively, D is TRBD1 (6 bases). The CDR3 totals 16 residues. V lost 4 bases, J lost 2 bases, and 16 bases lay in between. From germline, CDR1 is MDHEN and CDR2 SYDVKM. The CDR3 loop is CASSSTGTRNTDTQYF. In DNA form, the CDR3 reads TGTGCCAGCAGTTCCACCGGGACAAGGAACACAGATACGCAGTATTTT.

This clone was observed a single time. This rearrangement joins TRBV5-4 to TRBJ1-2; possibly TRBD1 for D (5 bases). Germline CDR1 and CDR2: SGHNT and YYREEE (reference sequence). The CDR3 runs to 14 residues. Trimming shortened V by 0 bases and J by 6 bases, and 12 bases separated the two germline ends. CDR3 loop: CASSLEGAGDGYTF. The DNA of the CDR3 is TGTGCCAGCAGCTTGGAGGGCGCGGGGGATGGCTACACCTTC.

This chain links TRBV7-8 with TRBJ1-1, with D perhaps TRBD1 (6 bases). V was pared by 1 base and J by 8 bases, with 20 bases between. Germline V gives CDR1 SGHVS, CDR2 FQNEAQ. The CDR3 sequence is 16 residues long. CDR3 sequence (DNA): TGTGCCAGCAGCTTAGTTTCAACAGGGTGGACTCTCGAAGCTTTCTTT. It translates to CASSLVSTGWTLEAFF.

V is TRBV19 and J is TRBJ2-5; possibly TRBD2 for D (6 bases). Per germline, CDR1 LNHDA and CDR2 SQIVND (reference sequence). Between the trimmed V and J ends, which lost 2 bases and 5 bases, there was a span of 9 bases. The CDR3 has 13 amino acids. CDR3 sequence (DNA): TGTGCCAGTAGTATACTAGCGTCCGAGACCCAGTACTTC. This sequence encodes CASSILASETQYF.

This chain links TRBV15 with TRBJ1-3; possible D gene TRBD1, 5 bases. Looked up from germline, CDR1 is LNHNV and CDR2 is YYDKDF (reference sequence). The CDR3 extends over 15 amino acids. The V end lost 1 base, the J end lost 4 bases, and 11 bases lay between the germline ends. The CDR3 loop reads CATSRGRGSGNTIYF. The CDR3 DNA sequence: TGTGCCACCAGCAGAGGGCGGGGGTCGGGAAACACCATATATTTT.

This clone showed up many times. The genes are TRBV21-1 and TRBJ1-1. TRBV21-1 is recorded as a pseudogene. The CDR3 spans 13 residues. The chain's CDR3 is CASSSPPGTEAFF. Here the CDR3 DNA reads TGTGCCAGCAGCAGCCCCCCGGGGACTGAAGCTTTCTTT.

This clone was detected once. The chain joins TRBV5-6 to TRBJ1-2, with 9 bases lining up with TRBD1. The CDR3 covers 14 residues. V was clipped by 0 bases and J by 6 bases; unmatched bases: 3. CDR1 is SGHDT and CDR2 is YYEEEE in the germline V gene. The chain's CDR3 is CASSLAGTGNGYTF. The CDR3 DNA reads TGTGCCAGCAGCTTGGCCGGGACAGGGAATGGCTACACCTTC.

This chain uses TRBV7-7 with TRBJ2-5; the D gene is possibly TRBD2 (5 bases). V was shortened by 8 bases and J by 5 bases, with 15 bases between the two germline ends. The CDR3 length is 13 residues. The germline V gene has CDR1 SSHAT and CDR2 FNYEAQ (reference sequence). The CDR3 DNA sequence: TGTGCCAGCGGACCGGAGCGAGGGGAGACCCAGTACTTC. The encoded protein is CASGPERGETQYF.

This chain joins TRBV19 and TRBJ2-1, with TRBD1 matching over 7 bases. The length of the CDR3 is 16 residues. V lost 0 bases, J lost 7 bases, and 9 bases stayed unmatched. Looked up from germline, CDR1 is LNHDA and CDR2 is SQIVND (reference sequence). The CDR3 DNA sequence: TGTGCCAGTAGTATAGATCAACAGGGGCGAAGGAATGAGCAGTTCTTC. Protein sequence: CASSIDQQGRRNEQFF.

The chain couples TRBV6-6 to TRBJ1-6; 11 bases are shared with TRBD1. V lost 5 bases to trimming and J lost 8 bases; unmatched junction nucleotides: 8. CDR3 size: 16 residues. Germline V gene lookup returns CDR1 MNHNY and CDR2 SVGAGI (reference sequence). In nucleotides, the CDR3 is TGTGCCAGCAGTCCGGGACAGGGGGTGTCTGATTCACCCCTCCACTTT. Translation: CASSPGQGVSDSPLHF.

The rearrangement joins TRBV9 to TRBJ2-7, with 9 nucleotides matching TRBD1. CDR3 length: 13 amino acids. Germline V gene lookup returns CDR1 SGDLS and CDR2 YYNGEE. The V segment lost 4 bases and the J segment 6 bases; nucleotides outside the gene matches: 5. This chain's CDR3 is CASSRGGQGEQYF. CDR3 nucleotides: TGTGCCAGCAGCCGCGGGGGACAGGGCGAGCAGTACTTC. Complete variable domain (other parts from reference TRBV9 and TRBJ2-7): DSGVTQTPKHLITATGQRVTLRCSPRSGDLSVYWYQQSLDQGLQFLIQYYNGEERAKGNILERFSAQQFPDLHSELNLSSLELGDSALYFCASSRGGQGEQYFGPGTRLTVT.

V usage is TRBV19 and J usage is TRBJ2-5, with 7 positions matching TRBD1. The CDR3 totals 15 residues. Germline CDR1 and CDR2: LNHDA and SQIVND (reference sequence). The V segment lost 7 bases and the J segment 5 bases; nucleotides outside the gene matches: 13. CDR3 amino acids: CASKQSDRQWETQYF. The CDR3 nucleotides read TGTGCCAGTAAACAGTCGGACAGGCAATGGGAGACCCAGTACTTC. The complete variable domain, with remaining parts taken from reference TRBV19 and TRBJ2-5, reads DGGITQSPKYLFRKEGQNVTLSCEQNLNHDAMYWYRQDPGQGLRLIYYSQIVNDFQKGDIAEGYSVSREKKESFPLTVTSAQKNPTAFYLCASKQSDRQWETQYFGPGTRLLVL.

The chain employs TRBV27 and TRBJ1-2; D is unresolved. Germline CDR1 MNHEY, CDR2 SMNVEV (reference sequence). V was pared by 5 bases and J by 4 bases, with 14 bases between. The CDR3 is made up of 14 amino acids. CDR3 loop: CASSLHGAGYGYTF. DNA for the CDR3: TGTGCCAGCAGTCTCCATGGAGCGGGCTATGGCTACACCTTC.

V gene TRBV7-9 combines with J gene TRBJ2-7, with 7 positions matching TRBD1. V gave up 4 bases and J gave up 0 bases; unmatched junction bases: 6. The CDR3 is 15 residues long. CDR1 is SEHNR and CDR2 is FQNEAQ in the germline V gene (reference sequence). CDR3 sequence: CASSSGQINSYEQYF. The CDR3 coding sequence is TGTGCCAGCAGCTCGGGACAGATTAACTCCTACGAGCAGTACTTC.

V gene TRBV10-1 combines with J gene TRBJ2-7; TRBD1 might be the D (5 bases). Per the germline V gene, CDR1 is WNHNN and CDR2 is SYGVQD (reference sequence). The CDR3 spans 13 residues. Trimming cost V 2 bases and J 3 bases, with 8 bases left between them. CDR3 in amino acids: CASSEADSYEQYF. The CDR3 bases are TGCGCCAGCAGTGAGGCCGACAGCTACGAGCAGTACTTC.

V and J are TRBV28 and TRBJ1-5; 8 bases align to TRBD1. With V trimmed by 8 bases and J by 0 bases, 3 bases remained unmatched. Germline V gene data show CDR1 as MDHEN and CDR2 as SYDVKM. This CDR3 region has 14 residues. The CDR3 region is CASQGAGSNQPQHF. The CDR3 DNA reads as TGTGCCAGCCAGGGGGCTGGTAGCAATCAGCCCCAGCATTTT. The full variable domain, its missing parts supplied by reference TRBV28 and TRBJ1-5, is DVKVTQSSRYLVKRTGEKVFLECVQDMDHENMFWYRQDPGLGLRLIYFSYDVKMKEKGDIPEGYSVSREKKERFSLILESASTNQTSMYLCASQGAGSNQPQHFGDGTRLSIL.

The chain has TRBV18 and TRBJ1-6, with D possibly being TRBD1 (5 bases). The CDR3 covers 15 residues. From germline, CDR1 is KGHSH and CDR2 LQKENI. Trimming took 3 bases from V and 7 from J, leaving 13 bases between them. In DNA, the CDR3 is TGTGCCAGCTCACCTATATCAGGGTCGAATTCACCCCTCCACTTT. Encoded protein: CASSPISGSNSPLHF. Full variable domain (outside the CDR3, taken from reference TRBV18 and TRBJ1-6): NAGVMQNPRHLVRRRGQEARLRCSPMKGHSHVYWYRQLPEEGLKFMVYLQKENIIDESGMPKERFSAEFPKEGPSILRIQQVVRGDSAAYFCASSPISGSNSPLHFGNGTRLTVT.